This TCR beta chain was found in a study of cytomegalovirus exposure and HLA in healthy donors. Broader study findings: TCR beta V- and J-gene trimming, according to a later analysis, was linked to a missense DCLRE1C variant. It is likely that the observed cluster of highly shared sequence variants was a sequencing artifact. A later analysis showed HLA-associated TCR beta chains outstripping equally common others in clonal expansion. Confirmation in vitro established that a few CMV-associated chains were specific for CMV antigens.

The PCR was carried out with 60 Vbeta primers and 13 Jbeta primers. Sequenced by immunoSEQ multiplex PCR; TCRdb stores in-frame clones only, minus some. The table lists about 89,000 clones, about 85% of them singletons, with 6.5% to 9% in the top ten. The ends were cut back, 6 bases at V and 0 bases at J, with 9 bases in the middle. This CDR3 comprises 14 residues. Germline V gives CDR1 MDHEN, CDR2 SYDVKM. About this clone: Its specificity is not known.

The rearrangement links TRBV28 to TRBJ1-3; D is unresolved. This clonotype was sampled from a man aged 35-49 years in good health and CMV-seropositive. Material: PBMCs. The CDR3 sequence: CASSRRGSGNTIYF. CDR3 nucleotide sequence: TGTGCCAGCAGCCGTCGGGGCTCTGGAAACACCATATATTTT.